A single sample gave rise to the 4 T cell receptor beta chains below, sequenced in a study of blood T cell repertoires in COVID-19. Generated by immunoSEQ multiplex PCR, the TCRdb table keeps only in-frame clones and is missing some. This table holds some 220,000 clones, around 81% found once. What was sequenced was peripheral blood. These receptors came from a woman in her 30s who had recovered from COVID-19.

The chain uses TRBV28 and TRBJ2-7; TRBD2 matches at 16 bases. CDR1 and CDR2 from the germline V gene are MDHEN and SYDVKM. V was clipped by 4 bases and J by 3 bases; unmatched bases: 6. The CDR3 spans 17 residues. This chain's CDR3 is CASSYGTSGRAVYEQYF. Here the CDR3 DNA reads TGTGCCAGCAGTTACGGGACTAGCGGGAGGGCCGTCTACGAGCAGTACTTC.

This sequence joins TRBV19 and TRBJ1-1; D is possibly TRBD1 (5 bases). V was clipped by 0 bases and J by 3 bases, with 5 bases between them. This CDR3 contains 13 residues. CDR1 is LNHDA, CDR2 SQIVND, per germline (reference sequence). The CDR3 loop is CASSIDRDTEAFF. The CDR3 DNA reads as TGTGCCAGTAGTATAGACAGGGACACTGAAGCTTTCTTT.

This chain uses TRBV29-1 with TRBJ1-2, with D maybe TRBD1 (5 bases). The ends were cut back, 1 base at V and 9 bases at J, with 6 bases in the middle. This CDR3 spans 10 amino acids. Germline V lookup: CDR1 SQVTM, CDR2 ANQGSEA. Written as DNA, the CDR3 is TGCAGCGTTGAAGCAGGGAGCTACACCTTC. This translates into CSVEAGSYTF.

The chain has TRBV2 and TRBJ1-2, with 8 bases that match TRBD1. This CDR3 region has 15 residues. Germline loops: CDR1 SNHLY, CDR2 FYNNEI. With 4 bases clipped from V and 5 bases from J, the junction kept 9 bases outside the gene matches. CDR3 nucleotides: TGTGCCAGCAGTGTCCGGGACAGGAGCGTTTATGGCTACACCTTC. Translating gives CASSVRDRSVYGYTF.